These T cell receptor beta chains were read from a single sample in a study of cytomegalovirus exposure and HLA in healthy donors. Data came from immunoSEQ multiplex PCR; TCRdb stores just in-frame clones and leaves some out. The sample includes approximately 140,000 clones, 70% to 85% seen only once; the top ten take roughly 1.7%. Sequencing was performed on PBMCs. These receptors came from a boy between 10 and 17 years old in good health and CMV-seronegative. Both conserved end residues are part of each CDR3. D genes are given only for firm matches. Not every row has a clone size; where given, it reads once, few, many or a size class.

d_call: TRBD1
clone_size: NA
j_call: TRBJ1-2
v_call: TRBV7-2
cdr3_aa: CASSPAGTVSGYTF
cdr3_nt: TGTGCCAGCAGCCCGGCCGGGACAGTAAGCGGCTACACCTTC

d_call: TRBD2
clone_size: few
j_call: TRBJ2-7
v_call: TRBV4-3
cdr3_aa: CASSQQGEGGEQYF
cdr3_nt: TGCGCCAGCAGCCAACAGGGAGAGGGAGGGGAGCAGTACTTC

d_call: NA
clone_size: NA
j_call: TRBJ2-7
v_call: TRBV6-5
cdr3_aa: CASTQRTASSYEQYF
cdr3_nt: TGTGCCAGCACTCAGAGGACAGCGAGCTCCTACGAGCAGTACTTC

d_call: NA
clone_size: NA
j_call: TRBJ1-1
v_call: TRBV7-9
cdr3_aa: CASSREEVSEAFF
cdr3_nt: TGTGCCAGTTCCCGGGAGGAAGTATCTGAAGCTTTCTTT

d_call: TRBD2
clone_size: NA
j_call: TRBJ2-3
v_call: TRBV4-3
cdr3_aa: CASSLSIAGGLTQYF
cdr3_nt: TGCGCCAGCAGCCTTTCCATCGCGGGAGGCTTGACGCAGTATTTT

d_call: NA
clone_size: NA
j_call: TRBJ2-1
v_call: TRBV6-5
cdr3_aa: CASSSSDSGEQFF
cdr3_nt: TGTGCCAGCAGCTCATCGGACTCCGGGGAGCAGTTCTTC

d_call: NA
clone_size: NA
j_call: TRBJ2-2
v_call: TRBV25-1
cdr3_aa: CASIPGNTGELFF
cdr3_nt: TGTGCCAGCATTCCGGGAAACACCGGGGAGCTGTTTTTT

d_call: NA
clone_size: few
j_call: TRBJ1-1
v_call: TRBV4-3
cdr3_aa: CASSQDSGYTEAFF
cdr3_nt: TGCGCCAGCAGCCAAGATTCGGGGTACACTGAAGCTTTCTTT

d_call: TRBD1
clone_size: NA
j_call: TRBJ2-3
v_call: TRBV4-1
cdr3_aa: CASPKRTGDPYYGTDTQYF
cdr3_nt: TGCGCCAGCCCCAAACGCACAGGGGATCCCTACTACGGCACAGATACGCAGTATTTT

d_call: TRBD2
clone_size: few
j_call: TRBJ2-3
v_call: TRBV7-6
cdr3_aa: CASSLGALAANTDTQYF
cdr3_nt: TGTGCCAGCAGCTTAGGGGCACTAGCGGCTAACACAGATACGCAGTATTTT

d_call: TRBD1
clone_size: NA
j_call: TRBJ1-1
v_call: TRBV6-5
cdr3_aa: CASRPDRDWTEAFF
cdr3_nt: TGTGCCAGCAGGCCAGACAGGGATTGGACTGAAGCTTTCTTT

d_call: NA
clone_size: once
j_call: TRBJ2-1
v_call: TRBV2
cdr3_aa: CASMGGEQFF
cdr3_nt: TGTGCCAGCATGGGAGGTGAGCAGTTCTTC

d_call: TRBD1
clone_size: once
j_call: TRBJ1-2
v_call: TRBV7-2
cdr3_aa: CASSPGQGRGGYTF
cdr3_nt: TGTGCCAGCAGCCCTGGACAGGGACGGGGTGGCTACACCTTC

d_call: TRBD1
clone_size: NA
j_call: TRBJ2-7
v_call: TRBV6-1
cdr3_aa: CASSQQGSGEQYF
cdr3_nt: TGTGCCAGCAGCCAACAGGGGTCGGGCGAGCAGTACTTC

d_call: NA
clone_size: NA
j_call: TRBJ1-3
v_call: TRBV15
cdr3_aa: CATSSDRHSGNTIYF
cdr3_nt: TGTGCCACCAGCAGCGACAGGCACTCTGGAAACACCATATATTTT

d_call: NA
clone_size: NA
j_call: TRBJ2-1
v_call: TRBV7-7
cdr3_aa: CASSLGAGLWDEQFF
cdr3_nt: TGTGCTAGCAGCTTAGGCGCGGGGTTGTGGGATGAGCAGTTCTTC

d_call: NA
clone_size: once
j_call: TRBJ2-7
v_call: TRBV7-6
cdr3_aa: CASSPKTGSYEQYF
cdr3_nt: TGTGCCAGCAGCCCGAAGACTGGATCCTACGAGCAGTACTTC

d_call: TRBD2
clone_size: NA
j_call: TRBJ2-7
v_call: TRBV7-2
cdr3_aa: CASSGRGLAVEQYF
cdr3_nt: TGTGCCAGCAGCGGCCGGGGACTAGCGGTCGAGCAGTACTTC

d_call: TRBD2
clone_size: NA
j_call: TRBJ2-5
v_call: TRBV7-4
cdr3_aa: CASSLREGEETQYF
cdr3_nt: TGTGCCAGCAGCTTACGGGAGGGAGAAGAGACCCAGTACTTC

d_call: NA
clone_size: NA
j_call: TRBJ2-5
v_call: TRBV14
cdr3_aa: CASSREETQYF
cdr3_nt: TGTGCCAGCAGCCGAGAAGAGACCCAGTACTTC

d_call: NA
clone_size: NA
j_call: TRBJ2-7
v_call: TRBV5-6
cdr3_aa: CASSLYGGTYEQYF
cdr3_nt: TGTGCCAGCAGCTTGTACGGGGGAACCTACGAGCAGTACTTC

d_call: NA
clone_size: NA
j_call: TRBJ2-1
v_call: TRBV18
cdr3_aa: CASSTGWDEQFF
cdr3_nt: TGTGCCAGCTCAACCGGGTGGGATGAGCAGTTCTTC

d_call: TRBD1
clone_size: NA
j_call: TRBJ1-2
v_call: TRBV6-6
cdr3_aa: CASSHPRDRGFYGYTF
cdr3_nt: TGTGCCAGCAGTCACCCCCGGGACAGGGGTTTCTATGGCTACACCTTC

d_call: TRBD1
clone_size: NA
j_call: TRBJ1-1
v_call: TRBV7-9
cdr3_aa: CASSPGQGNTEAFF
cdr3_nt: TGTGCCAGCAGCCCAGGACAGGGTAACACTGAAGCTTTCTTT

d_call: NA
clone_size: NA
j_call: TRBJ1-2
v_call: TRBV7-9
cdr3_aa: CASSRLQQAGENYGYTF
cdr3_nt: TGTGCCAGCAGCCGTCTCCAGCAGGCAGGGGAGAACTATGGCTACACCTTC

d_call: NA
clone_size: NA
j_call: TRBJ1-4
v_call: TRBV5-4
cdr3_aa: CASSPALGGSDEKLFF
cdr3_nt: TGTGCCAGCAGCCCTGCATTGGGGGGATCAGATGAAAAACTGTTTTTT

d_call: NA
clone_size: NA
j_call: TRBJ1-2
v_call: TRBV7-9
cdr3_aa: CASSLWDKAHYGYTF
cdr3_nt: TGTGCCAGCAGCTTATGGGACAAGGCCCACTATGGCTACACCTTC

d_call: NA
clone_size: NA
j_call: TRBJ1-5
v_call: TRBV2
cdr3_aa: CASTERWRGGQPQHF
cdr3_nt: TGTGCCAGCACCGAAAGATGGAGGGGAGGTCAGCCCCAGCATTTT

d_call: NA
clone_size: NA
j_call: TRBJ2-3
v_call: TRBV19
cdr3_aa: CASSIRVGREDTQYF
cdr3_nt: TGTGCCAGTAGTATCAGGGTAGGCAGGGAAGATACGCAGTATTTT

d_call: NA
clone_size: NA
j_call: TRBJ1-5
v_call: TRBV19
cdr3_aa: CASSGRGGNQPQHF
cdr3_nt: TGTGCCAGTAGTGGCAGGGGAGGCAATCAGCCCCAGCATTTT

d_call: TRBD2
clone_size: NA
j_call: TRBJ2-2
v_call: TRBV7-9
cdr3_aa: CASSYKREVSNTGELFF
cdr3_nt: TGTGCCAGCAGCTATAAGCGGGAGGTGTCGAACACCGGGGAGCTGTTTTTT

d_call: TRBD2
clone_size: NA
j_call: TRBJ2-1
v_call: TRBV9
cdr3_aa: CASSANPRPLAGGPRNEQFF
cdr3_nt: TGTGCCAGCAGCGCAAACCCCCGGCCGTTAGCGGGAGGGCCGAGGAATGAGCAGTTCTTC

d_call: NA
clone_size: NA
j_call: TRBJ1-2
v_call: TRBV30
cdr3_aa: CAWGGVLSRGNNYGYPF
cdr3_nt: TGTGCCTGGGGGGGGGTCCTGTCCAGAGGGAATAACTATGGCTACCCCTTC

d_call: NA
clone_size: NA
j_call: TRBJ2-3
v_call: TRBV28
cdr3_aa: CATRGGGPTDTQYF
cdr3_nt: TGTGCCACGAGGGGGGGAGGCCCCACAGATACGCAGTATTTT

d_call: TRBD1
clone_size: NA
j_call: TRBJ2-6
v_call: TRBV27
cdr3_aa: CASSSPTGQHSGANVLTF
cdr3_nt: TGTGCCAGCAGTTCACCCACGGGACAGCACTCTGGGGCCAACGTCCTGACTTTC

d_call: NA
clone_size: once
j_call: TRBJ1-2
v_call: TRBV30
cdr3_aa: CAWSVGGSYGYTF
cdr3_nt: TGTGCCTGGAGTGTCGGGGGGAGTTATGGCTACACCTTC

d_call: TRBD2
clone_size: few
j_call: TRBJ2-7
v_call: TRBV4-1
cdr3_aa: CASSQFLAGPSYEQYF
cdr3_nt: TGCGCCAGCAGCCAATTCCTAGCGGGACCATCCTACGAGCAGTACTTC

d_call: NA
clone_size: few
j_call: TRBJ2-2
v_call: TRBV5-4
cdr3_aa: CASQRQTGELFF
cdr3_nt: TGTGCCAGCCAGAGGCAGACCGGGGAGCTGTTTTTT

d_call: TRBD1
clone_size: few
j_call: TRBJ1-2
v_call: TRBV5-1
cdr3_aa: CASSLEGQGNYGYTF
cdr3_nt: TGCGCCAGCAGCTTAGAAGGACAGGGAAACTATGGCTACACCTTC

d_call: TRBD2
clone_size: NA
j_call: TRBJ2-3
v_call: TRBV5-4
cdr3_aa: CASSRSPSGGGGTDTQYF
cdr3_nt: TGTGCCAGCAGCCGGTCCCCTAGCGGGGGGGGTGGCACAGATACGCAGTATTTT

d_call: NA
clone_size: NA
j_call: TRBJ1-1
v_call: TRBV4-1
cdr3_aa: CASAPGQTNTEAFF
cdr3_nt: TGCGCCAGCGCCCCGGGACAAACGAACACTGAAGCTTTCTTT

d_call: NA
clone_size: NA
j_call: TRBJ2-7
v_call: TRBV7-9
cdr3_aa: CASSDDGSGSYEQYF
cdr3_nt: TGTGCCAGCAGCGACGATGGGAGTGGGTCCTACGAGCAGTACTTC

d_call: NA
clone_size: NA
j_call: TRBJ2-7
v_call: TRBV21-1
cdr3_aa: CASTQRGGSYEQYF
cdr3_nt: TGTGCCAGCACCCAACGGGGGGGGAGCTACGAGCAGTACTTC

d_call: NA
clone_size: NA
j_call: TRBJ2-7
v_call: TRBV27
cdr3_aa: CASSSNSGPPDHYEQYF
cdr3_nt: TGTGCCAGCAGTTCCAACTCAGGGCCTCCAGACCACTACGAGCAGTACTTC

d_call: TRBD2
clone_size: NA
j_call: TRBJ2-4
v_call: TRBV7-2
cdr3_aa: CASSVTGTSAIQYF
cdr3_nt: TGTGCCAGCAGCGTCACCGGGACTAGCGCCATTCAGTACTTC

d_call: NA
clone_size: NA
j_call: TRBJ2-2
v_call: TRBV7-9
cdr3_aa: CASSSTIPTQGQYTGELFF
cdr3_nt: TGTGCCAGCAGCTCAACCATCCCGACACAGGGTCAGTACACCGGGGAGCTGTTTTTT

d_call: TRBD1
clone_size: NA
j_call: TRBJ1-2
v_call: TRBV29-1
cdr3_aa: CSAPGQSYGYTF
cdr3_nt: TGCAGCGCACCGGGACAGAGCTATGGCTACACCTTC

d_call: NA
clone_size: NA
j_call: TRBJ2-1
v_call: TRBV23-1
cdr3_aa: CASSQSRGILVNEQFF
cdr3_nt: TGCGCCAGCAGTCAATCGAGGGGGATATTGGTGAATGAGCAGTTCTTC

d_call: TRBD1
clone_size: NA
j_call: TRBJ2-5
v_call: TRBV5-1
cdr3_aa: CASSTQGEQETQYF
cdr3_nt: TGCGCCAGCAGCACACAGGGGGAGCAAGAGACCCAGTACTTC